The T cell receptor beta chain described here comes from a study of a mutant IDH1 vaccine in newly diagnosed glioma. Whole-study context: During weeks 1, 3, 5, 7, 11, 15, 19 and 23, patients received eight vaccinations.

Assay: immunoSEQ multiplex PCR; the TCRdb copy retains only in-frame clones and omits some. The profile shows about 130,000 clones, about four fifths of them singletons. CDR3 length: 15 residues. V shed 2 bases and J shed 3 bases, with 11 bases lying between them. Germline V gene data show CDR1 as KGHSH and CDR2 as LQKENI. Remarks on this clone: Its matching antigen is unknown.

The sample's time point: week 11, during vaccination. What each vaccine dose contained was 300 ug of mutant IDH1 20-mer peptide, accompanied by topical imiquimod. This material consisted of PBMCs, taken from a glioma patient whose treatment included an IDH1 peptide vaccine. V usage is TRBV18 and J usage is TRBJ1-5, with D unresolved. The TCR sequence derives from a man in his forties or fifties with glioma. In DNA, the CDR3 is TGTGCCAGCTCACCAGTACAGATAGACAATCAGCCCCAGCATTTT. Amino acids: CASSPVQIDNQPQHF.